This entry concerns a single T cell receptor beta chain. The antigen remains unidentified. This record belongs to a study of shared clonotypes between healthy human individuals. Broader study findings: Shared clonotypes across all four donors exceeded non-shared ones in generation probability.

Investigators divided CD4+ cells into CD45RA+ naive and CD45RA-negative memory subsets. Libraries were prepared by immunoSEQ multiplex PCR; TCRdb keeps only in-frame clonotypes and omits some of them. The data show more than 1,200,000 clones, about 98.5% seen once. The CDR3 is 12 residues long. CDR1 and CDR2 (germline): SQVTM, ANQGSEA. V shed 4 bases and J shed 2 bases, with 7 bases lying between them. The sample consisted of naive CD4+ T cells sorted from blood. Subset of the sample: CD45RA+ positively selected. The V gene is TRBV29-1, the J gene TRBJ2-3; D is perhaps TRBD1 (6 bases). The receptor was isolated from a man aged 25-45 years in good health. CDR3 DNA: TGCAGCGTTGGACAGGTCACAGATACGCAGTATTTT. As protein: CSVGQVTDTQYF.